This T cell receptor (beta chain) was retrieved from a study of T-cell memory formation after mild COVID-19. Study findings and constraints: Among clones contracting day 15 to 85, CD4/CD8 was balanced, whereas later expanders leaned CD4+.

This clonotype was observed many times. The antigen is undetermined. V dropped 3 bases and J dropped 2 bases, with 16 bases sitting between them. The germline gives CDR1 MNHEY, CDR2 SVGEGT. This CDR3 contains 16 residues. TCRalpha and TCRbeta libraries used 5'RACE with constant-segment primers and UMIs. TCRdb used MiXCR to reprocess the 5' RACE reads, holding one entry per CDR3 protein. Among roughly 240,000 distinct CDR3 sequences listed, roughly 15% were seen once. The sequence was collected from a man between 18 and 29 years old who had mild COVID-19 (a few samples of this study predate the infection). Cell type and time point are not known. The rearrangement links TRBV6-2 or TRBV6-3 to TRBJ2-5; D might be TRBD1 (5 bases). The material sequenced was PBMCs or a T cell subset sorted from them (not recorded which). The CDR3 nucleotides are TGTGCCAGCAGTTATTTTCCCCGACAGATTCAAGAGACCCAGTACTTC. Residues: CASSYFPRQIQETQYF.